This entry lists 17 T cell receptor beta chains sequenced from one sample in a study of response to subunit inactivated influenza vaccine. TCRdb re-called the RT-PCR reads with MiXCR, one entry per CDR3 protein. The table lists roughly 710,000 distinct CDR3 sequences, 14% of them singletons. Sequences were derived from PBMCs from blood, sampled 14 days before vaccination. The receptors were gathered from a man in his fifties who received an inactivated influenza vaccine.

In this sample, this clonotype turned up once. The chain employs TRBV20-1 and TRBJ2-1; D gene unclear. V lost 0 bases and J 5 bases, leaving 14 bases between the germline ends. This CDR3 has 15 residues. Germline V gives CDR1 DFQATT, CDR2 SNEGSKA (reference sequence). The CDR3 region has the DNA TGCAGTGCTAGAGAATATCTTGTAGGCAACAATGAGCAGTTCTTC. It specifies CSAREYLVGNNEQFF.

The chain employs TRBV12-3 or TRBV12-4 and TRBJ2-7; D gene uncertain. The CDR3 sequence is 14 residues long. Trimming left V 2 bases short and J 6 bases short, with 14 bases between. This CDR3 reads CASSLMSGVGEQYF. CDR3 nucleotide sequence: TGTGCCAGCAGTTTAATGTCAGGAGTAGGCGAGCAGTACTTC.

This clonotype was counted only a few times. V and J are TRBV19 and TRBJ2-1, with D possibly matching TRBD2 (7 bases). Trimming cost V 5 bases and J 1 base, with 12 bases left between them. The CDR3 sequence is 15 residues long. Germline CDR1 and CDR2: LNHDA and SQIVND (reference sequence). CDR3 DNA: TGTGCCAGTAGTGCGGGGGCGCCATCCTACAATGAGCAGTTCTTC. It encodes CASSAGAPSYNEQFF.

The rearrangement links TRBV5-1 to TRBJ2-5, with D possibly matching TRBD1 (5 bases). Per the germline V gene, CDR1 is SGHRS and CDR2 is YFSETQ. This CDR3 contains 14 residues. Trimming pared 0 bases from V and 2 bases from J, leaving 8 bases between. CDR3 sequence (DNA): TGCGCCAGCAGCTTGGGACAGATTCAAGAGACCCAGTACTTC. Translating gives CASSLGQIQETQYF.

Only a few counts were recorded for this clonotype. The chain is built from TRBV12-3 or TRBV12-4 and TRBJ2-3, with D unresolved. The CDR3 loop spans 15 amino acids. Between the trimmed V and J ends, which lost 3 bases and 0 bases, there was a span of 10 bases. The CDR3 bases are TGTGCCAGCAGTTTCTTGGGCGGAAGCACAGATACGCAGTATTTT. Protein product: CASSFLGGSTDTQYF.

This clonotype has more than one count but fewer than ten. The chain has TRBV7-8 and TRBJ1-5, with 8 nucleotides matching TRBD1. Germline V gene lookup returns CDR1 SGHVS and CDR2 FQNEAQ. V gave up 5 bases and J gave up 2 bases; unmatched junction bases: 8. The length of the CDR3 is 16 residues. The CDR3 reads CASSPDRVAGNQPQHF. The CDR3 nucleotides are TGTGCCAGCAGCCCGGACAGGGTAGCTGGCAATCAGCCCCAGCATTTT.

This clonotype was recorded a few times. The chain carries TRBV6-1 and TRBJ2-3, with D perhaps being TRBD1 or TRBD2 (5 bases each). Trimming stripped 6 bases from V and 2 bases from J, with 15 bases between. This CDR3 is 15 amino acids long. CDR1 is MNHNS and CDR2 is SASEGT in the germline V gene. The CDR3 nucleotides read TGTGCCAGCAGGATTGGGGACGGGGTCACAGATACGCAGTATTTT. Translating it yields CASRIGDGVTDTQYF.

At least ten counts were recorded for this clonotype. The rearrangement links TRBV7-2 to TRBJ1-5; D is perhaps TRBD1 (5 bases). Germline CDR1 and CDR2: SGHTA and FQGNSA. This CDR3 has 13 residues. The V end lost 4 bases, the J end lost 3 bases, and 7 bases lay between the germline ends. CDR3 DNA: TGTGCCAGCAGCTCGGGGCCCAATCAGCCCCAGCATTTT. Translation: CASSSGPNQPQHF.

This clonotype turned up a few times. The chain recombines TRBV20-1 with TRBJ2-1, with D perhaps matching TRBD2 (6 bases). The CDR3 covers 13 residues. Trimming took 6 bases from V and 4 from J, leaving 13 bases between them. Germline V gene lookup returns CDR1 DFQATT and CDR2 SNEGSKA (reference sequence). The CDR3 bases are TGCAGTGCGCCGGGACTGCGGTACAATGAGCAGTTCTTC. This encodes CSAPGLRYNEQFF.

The gene calls are TRBV7-8 and TRBJ2-1, with TRBD2 matching 13 bases. The germline gives CDR1 SGHVS, CDR2 FQNEAQ. V gave up 5 bases and J gave up 7 bases; unmatched junction bases: 11. CDR3 length: 17 amino acids. The CDR3: CASSPYGLAGVRNEQFF. The CDR3 coding sequence is TGTGCCAGCAGCCCCTACGGACTAGCGGGAGTAAGGAATGAGCAGTTCTTC.

A note on this clonotype: At one end the junction does not follow the germline gene, possibly because of a read error. The chain couples TRBV7-3 to TRBJ2-5; 9 positions agree with TRBD2. Germline V gives CDR1 SGHTA, CDR2 FQGTGA. The CDR3 loop spans 15 amino acids. The CDR3 sequence is CASSPHSGSWETQNF. In nucleotides, the CDR3 is TGTGCCAGCAGCCCTCATAGCGGGAGTTGGGAGACCCAGAACTTC.

This clonotype was seen more than once but under ten times. V usage is TRBV7-9 and J usage is TRBJ2-7, with TRBD1 matching 7 bases. From germline, CDR1 is SEHNR and CDR2 FQNEAQ (reference sequence). The CDR3 is 13 residues long. Trimming at V came to 5 bases and at J to 6 bases, leaving 7 bases not matched to a gene. CDR3 DNA sequence: TGTGCCAGCAGCCTCCGGACAGGAGGCGAGCAGTACTTC. This codes for CASSLRTGGEQYF.

This clonotype was detected many times. The chain is built from TRBV5-1 and TRBJ2-5; no clear D. This CDR3 is built from 14 residues. V was clipped by 1 base and J by 4 bases, with 11 bases between them. The V gene's germline CDR1 is SGHRS and CDR2 YFSETQ. This CDR3 is CASSLFVTAETQYF. The CDR3, as DNA: TGCGCCAGCAGCTTGTTCGTTACTGCAGAGACCCAGTACTTC.

This clonotype occurred many times. The chain couples TRBV7-8 to TRBJ1-1, with D unresolved. Germline CDR1 and CDR2: SGHVS and FQNEAQ. CDR3 length equals 13 residues. Trimming left V 4 bases short and J 5 bases short, with 11 bases between. This CDR3 reads CASSSQMGTEAFF. In DNA, the CDR3 is TGTGCCAGCAGCTCCCAGATGGGTACTGAAGCTTTCTTT.

The V gene is TRBV29-1, the J gene TRBJ2-7; possibly TRBD2 for D (6 bases). Germline lookup yields CDR1 SQVTM and CDR2 ANQGSEA. Trimming stripped 0 bases from V and 0 bases from J, with 9 bases between. The CDR3 is 14 amino acids. The CDR3 nucleotides read TGCAGCGTTGAAGATCGGGGGAGCTCCTACGAGCAGTACTTC. Residues: CSVEDRGSSYEQYF.

The chain combines TRBV5-1 with TRBJ2-3; D perhaps matches TRBD2 (6 bases). The CDR3 is 17 residues long. Per germline, CDR1 SGHRS and CDR2 YFSETQ. The V end lost 4 bases, the J end lost 0 bases, and 18 bases lay between the germline ends. The CDR3 DNA follows: TGCGCCAGCAGCCAGAGACCGGGACTGGGAAGCACAGATACGCAGTATTTT. Translated: CASSQRPGLGSTDTQYF.

This rearrangement joins TRBV6-5 to TRBJ2-7; D gene unclear. V lost 0 bases and J lost 3, with 12 bases in between. This CDR3 is 15 amino acids long. Per the germline V gene, CDR1 is MNHEY and CDR2 is SVGAGI. This CDR3 is CASSYSKTRNYEQYF. Written as DNA, the CDR3 is TGTGCCAGCAGTTACTCGAAGACGAGGAACTACGAGCAGTACTTC.